This passage covers 30 T cell receptor beta chains from one sample sequenced in a study of naive and memory T cell subsets. An equimolar mix of two oligonucleotides served as the beta constant-region primer for TRBC1 and TRBC2. TCRdb independently ran MiXCR on the UMI-ligation and nested PCR reads; one entry per CDR3 protein. The sample contains 81,000 or so distinct CDR3 sequences, 6% to 7.5% of which appear only once. Sequencing was done on a sample of central memory CD4+ T cells from blood. The receptors stem from a human donor in good health.

V and J are TRBV30 and TRBJ2-7; D might be TRBD1 (7 bases). The CDR3 extends over 14 amino acids. Trimming stripped 2 bases from V and 2 bases from J, with 13 bases between. The germline V gene encodes CDR1 GTSNPN and CDR2 SVGIG (reference sequence). This CDR3 reads CAWSRGTETYEQYF. In DNA form, the CDR3 reads TGTGCCTGGAGTCGGGGGACAGAAACCTACGAGCAGTACTTC.

This clonotype was recorded many times. The chain uses TRBV20-1 and TRBJ1-1; no definite D call. CDR1 DFQATT and CDR2 SNEGSKA come from the germline V gene (reference sequence). The CDR3 covers 12 residues. V was shortened by 5 bases and J by 2 bases, with 9 bases between the two germline ends. The DNA for the CDR3 is TGCAGTGCTTTGGCGGATAACACTGAAGCTTTCTTT. This encodes CSALADNTEAFF.

This chain connects TRBV7-3 to TRBJ2-1, with D perhaps given as TRBD1 or TRBD2 (5 bases each). This CDR3 is 15 amino acids long. The germline V and J ends were trimmed by 4 bases and 8 bases, with 18 bases remaining between them. The germline CDR1 and CDR2 sequences are SGHTA and FQGTGA. In DNA form, the CDR3 reads TGTGCCAGCAGCTCCCGGGACGGGACGAGGGATGAGCAGTTCTTC. The encoded protein is CASSSRDGTRDEQFF.

In its sample, this clonotype was seen a few times. The V and J genes are TRBV28 and TRBJ2-7, with D unresolved. The ends were cut back, 6 bases at V and 1 base at J, with 10 bases in the middle. This CDR3 has 13 amino acids. Germline assignment: CDR1 MDHEN and CDR2 SYDVKM. The CDR3 coding sequence is TGTGCCAGCAGCTTTCGGAGTTCCTACGAGCAGTACTTC. Its translation is CASSFRSSYEQYF.

This clonotype was recorded many times. The chain combines TRBV3-1 with TRBJ1-6, with 10 bases matching TRBD1. The CDR3 is 15 amino acids. Germline CDR1 and CDR2: LGHDT and YNNKEL (reference sequence). Trimming removed 4 bases from V and 10 bases from J; junction bases left unmatched: 7. CDR3 residues: CASSLIGQGDSPLHF. Written as DNA, the CDR3 is TGTGCCAGCAGCCTGATAGGACAGGGGGACTCACCCCTCCACTTT.

The rearrangement uses TRBV7-2 and TRBJ2-5; the D is unclear. The V end was cut by 5 bases, the J end by 4 bases, with 14 bases between. CDR3 length: 14 amino acids. Germline loops: CDR1 SGHTA, CDR2 FQGNSA. Here the CDR3 reads CASSPGPQGETQYF. The CDR3 coding sequence is TGTGCCAGCAGCCCAGGACCGCAAGGAGAGACCCAGTACTTC.

This clonotype was picked up a small number of times. The chain couples TRBV6-5 to TRBJ1-1; maybe TRBD1 (6 bases). V was shortened by 6 bases and J by 9 bases, with 23 bases between the two germline ends. The CDR3 loop spans 15 amino acids. Germline CDR1 MNHEY, CDR2 SVGAGI. The DNA for the CDR3 is TGTGCCAGCAGCAACTACCCGGGACAACCGAACAAAGCTTTCTTT. Amino acid sequence: CASSNYPGQPNKAFF.

The gene calls are TRBV4-2 and TRBJ2-4, with 9 bases that match TRBD2. CDR3 length: 18 residues. CDR1 is LGHNA and CDR2 is YNFKEQ in the germline V gene. After removal of 3 bases from V and 0 bases from J, the junction contained 9 bases not matched to a gene. The CDR3 DNA reads as TGTGCCAGCAGCCAGCCCCTAAAGCGGGGGGAAGCCAAAAACATTCAGTACTTC. Translation: CASSQPLKRGEAKNIQYF.

This clonotype showed up just a few times. The chain joins TRBV11-3 to TRBJ2-3; maybe TRBD2 (6 bases). With 2 bases removed from V and 5 bases from J, the gap between germline ends came to 11 bases. The CDR3 has 14 residues. Germline CDR1 is SGHNT and CDR2 is YENEEA. The CDR3 sequence is CASSLLPAGDTQYF. CDR3 DNA sequence: TGTGCCAGCAGCTTACTACCAGCGGGAGATACGCAGTATTTT.

CDR3 in DNA: TGTGCCAGCAGCACCGTAGCGGGAGTAGGGTACAATGAGCAGTTCTTC. As protein: CASSTVAGVGYNEQFF. The genes are TRBV5-5 and TRBJ2-1, with 9 bases that match TRBD2. V lost 4 bases and J lost 4; bases outside the gene matches: 9. From germline, CDR1 is SGHKS and CDR2 YYEKEE (reference sequence). This CDR3 spans 16 amino acids.

In this sample, this clonotype turned up a few times. This chain uses TRBV5-6 with TRBJ2-7; 9 bases map to TRBD1. CDR3 length equals 16 residues. Germline CDR1 and CDR2: SGHDT and YYEEEE. Losses at the gene ends were 4 bases for V and 5 bases for J; bases not matched to a gene: 13. The DNA of the CDR3 is TGTGCCAGCAGCACCATCTCCGGGACAGGGAGGAACGAGCAGTACTTC. This translates into CASSTISGTGRNEQYF.

This chain uses TRBV18 with TRBJ2-4; 10 bases fit TRBD2. The ends lost 6 bases at V and 3 bases at J; junction bases unmatched: 8. This CDR3 spans 16 amino acids. The germline V gene encodes CDR1 KGHSH and CDR2 LQKENI. DNA for the CDR3: TGTGCCAGCTCTTCCCCTGGGACTAGCGACAAAAACATTCAGTACTTC. This gives the protein CASSSPGTSDKNIQYF.

This clonotype has a count of ten or more. This sequence joins TRBV9 and TRBJ1-1; D gene ambiguous. Germline lookup yields CDR1 SGDLS and CDR2 YYNGEE. The CDR3 is 15 residues long. Trimming left V 0 bases short and J 1 base short, with 10 bases between. CDR3 residues: CASSVVGSKNTEAFF. The CDR3 DNA reads as TGTGCCAGCAGCGTAGTCGGGAGTAAGAACACTGAAGCTTTCTTT.

There are many counts of this clonotype. V gene TRBV3-1 combines with J gene TRBJ1-5; 7 nucleotides match TRBD1. From germline, CDR1 is LGHDT and CDR2 YNNKEL (reference sequence). With V trimmed by 0 bases and J by 3 bases, 2 bases remained unmatched. The CDR3 runs 15 residues. The CDR3 here is CASSQDGQDNQPQHF. The CDR3 bases are TGTGCCAGCAGCCAAGACGGACAGGACAATCAGCCCCAGCATTTT.

This clonotype was observed at least ten times. This chain uses TRBV18 with TRBJ1-2; unclear D gene. The CDR3 totals 15 residues. CDR1 is KGHSH and CDR2 is LQKENI in the germline V gene. V shed 6 bases and J shed 6 bases, with 20 bases lying between them. CDR3 amino acids: CASSAPGPNVNGYTF. For the CDR3, the DNA is TGTGCCAGCTCGGCTCCGGGTCCAAATGTCAATGGCTACACCTTC.

There are many counts of this clonotype. The rearrangement joins TRBV29-1 to TRBJ2-7; D possibly matches TRBD1 or TRBD2 (5 bases each). The CDR3 sequence is 11 residues long. CDR1 SQVTM and CDR2 ANQGSEA come from the germline V gene. The V and J ends lost 6 bases and 6 bases respectively, with 12 bases between them. The CDR3 reads CSVLGVGEQYF. CDR3 DNA: TGCAGCGTGTTGGGGGTGGGCGAGCAGTACTTC.

The gene calls are TRBV9 and TRBJ2-1; 8 nucleotides align to TRBD2. CDR3 size: 16 residues. Trimming cost V 0 bases and J 7 bases; bases outside gene matches: 9. Germline V lookup: CDR1 SGDLS, CDR2 YYNGEE. The CDR3 region has the DNA TGTGCCAGCAGCGTAGATGGGGGACTAGTTCGAAATGAGCAGTTCTTC. It yields the protein CASSVDGGLVRNEQFF. Drawing the rest from reference TRBV9 and TRBJ2-1, the complete variable domain is DSGVTQTPKHLITATGQRVTLRCSPRSGDLSVYWYQQSLDQGLQFLIQYYNGEERAKGNILERFSAQQFPDLHSELNLSSLELGDSALYFCASSVDGGLVRNEQFFGPGTRLTVL.

The chain uses TRBV3-1 and TRBJ2-5, with D possibly matching TRBD1 (6 bases). The CDR3 runs 14 residues. Germline CDR1 LGHDT, CDR2 YNNKEL (reference sequence). The V and J ends lost 2 bases and 5 bases respectively, with 12 bases between them. This chain's CDR3 is CASSQNQGTETQYF. The CDR3 coding sequence is TGTGCCAGCAGCCAAAATCAGGGGACGGAGACCCAGTACTTC.

This clonotype was seen at least ten times. The chain uses TRBV30 and TRBJ1-2, with TRBD1 identical over 8 bases. J lost 13 bases, V lost 2 bases, and 9 bases had no gene match. This CDR3 has 12 amino acids. Per germline, CDR1 GTSNPN and CDR2 SVGIG (reference sequence). CDR3 DNA: TGTGCCTGGAGTTCCAGGCAACAGGGGGGCACCTTC. This codes for CAWSSRQQGGTF. Together with reference TRBV30 and TRBJ1-2, the CDR3 gives the full variable domain: SQTIHQWPATLVQPVGSPLSLECTVEGTSNPNLYWYRQAAGRGLQLLFYSVGIGQISSEVPQNLSASRPQDRQFILSSKKLLLSDSGFYLCAWSSRQQGGTFGSGTRLTVV.

This clonotype was detected many times. The chain uses TRBV3-1 and TRBJ2-3, with D uncertain. V lost 7 bases, J lost 0 bases, and 8 bases lay in between. There are 13 residues in the CDR3. Per germline, CDR1 LGHDT and CDR2 YNNKEL (reference sequence). The CDR3 sequence is CASTLQSTDTQYF. The CDR3 DNA reads as TGTGCCAGCACCCTACAGAGCACAGATACGCAGTATTTT.

This clonotype was observed at least ten times. One junction end does not reproduce the germline sequence, and a read error may be involved. The rearrangement links TRBV7-7 to TRBJ2-7, with no clear D. Looked up from germline, CDR1 is SSHAT and CDR2 is FNYEAQ (reference sequence). This CDR3 spans 12 amino acids. The CDR3 loop is CASSLGSYEQYF. The CDR3 DNA follows: TGTGCTAGCAGCTTAGGTAGTTACGAGCAGTACTTC.

The chain joins TRBV3-1 to TRBJ2-5, with 11 bases identical to TRBD2. The germline gives CDR1 LGHDT, CDR2 YNNKEL (reference sequence). Trimming took 1 base from V and 4 from J; bases not matched to a gene: 5. The CDR3 covers 16 residues. The CDR3 is CASSQAGGLAGETQYF. Written as DNA, the CDR3 is TGTGCCAGCAGCCAAGCGGGAGGACTAGCGGGAGAGACCCAGTACTTC.

This clonotype was counted at least ten times. The junction differs from germline at one of its ends, possibly a read error. This chain links TRBV15 with TRBJ2-1; D gene uncertain. Germline CDR1 is LNHNV and CDR2 is YYDKDF (reference sequence). The CDR3 is made up of 15 amino acids. This CDR3 reads CATSRERLSNNEQFF. CDR3 coding DNA: TGTGCCACCAGCAGAGAAAGGCTCTCCAACAATGAGCAGTTCTTC.

The table lists this clonotype with a few counts. CDR3 in DNA: TGTGCCAGCAGTGAACAGGGGGACTATGGCTACACCTTC. Its translation is CASSEQGDYGYTF. The rearrangement uses TRBV2 and TRBJ1-2; 7 bases are a match to TRBD1. The V gene end was trimmed by 2 bases and the J gene end by 3 bases; junction bases not matched to a gene: 0. Per germline, CDR1 SNHLY and CDR2 FYNNEI. The CDR3 length is 13 residues.

J is TRBJ2-3 and V is TRBV20-1, with 7 nucleotides matching TRBD2. Germline V gene data show CDR1 as DFQATT and CDR2 as SNEGSKA (reference sequence). The CDR3 has 15 amino acids. V was clipped by 0 bases and J by 2 bases; unmatched bases: 5. The CDR3 reads CSARDQGGSTDTQYF. As DNA, the CDR3 is TGCAGTGCTAGAGATCAGGGAGGGTCCACAGATACGCAGTATTTT.

V usage is TRBV25-1 and J usage is TRBJ2-4, with 9 bases matching TRBD1. The junction had 4 bases not matched to a gene; V was cut back by 5 bases and J by 2 bases. CDR3 length equals 15 residues. CDR1 and CDR2 (germline): MGHDK, SYGVNS. CDR3 protein: CASSLGQGPKNIQYF. The CDR3 DNA follows: TGTGCCAGCAGTTTGGGACAGGGTCCCAAAAACATTCAGTACTTC.

The chain uses TRBV20-1 and TRBJ2-5; no firm D call. The CDR3 length is 13 residues. Between the trimmed V and J ends, which lost 5 bases and 6 bases, there was a span of 16 bases. Per the germline V gene, CDR1 is DFQATT and CDR2 is SNEGSKA (reference sequence). The CDR3 DNA follows: TGCAGTGCTTACCCCGAGGCCAAGAAGACCCAGTACTTC. As protein: CSAYPEAKKTQYF.

There are many counts of this clonotype. CDR3 in DNA: TGCGCCAGCAGCTTAAACGGGGGGCCTGGCTACACCTTC. Translating it yields CASSLNGGPGYTF. The chain links TRBV5-1 to TRBJ1-2; D is perhaps TRBD1 (6 bases). Germline V gene sequence: CDR1 SGHRS, CDR2 YFSETQ. Trimming removed 2 bases from V and 7 bases from J, with 12 bases in between. The CDR3 runs 13 residues.

This chain joins TRBV29-1 and TRBJ2-7; possible D gene TRBD1, 6 bases. Germline CDR1 reads SQVTM; CDR2 reads ANQGSEA. The CDR3 runs 15 residues. V was cut by 3 bases and J by 4 bases, with 19 bases left in between. Here the CDR3 DNA reads TGCAGCGTTGATTGGCAGGGGCATGGGGGATACGAGCAGTACTTC. As protein: CSVDWQGHGGYEQYF.

This clonotype has a handful of counts. This chain connects TRBV6-5 to TRBJ2-3, with 11 positions matching TRBD2. This CDR3 contains 18 residues. V trimming: 5 bases; J trimming: 7 bases; junction bases outside the gene matches: 17. CDR1 MNHEY and CDR2 SVGAGI come from the germline V gene. The CDR3 protein is CASSPPVLLAGASNTQYF. The CDR3 DNA follows: TGTGCCAGCAGTCCTCCGGTGTTACTAGCGGGGGCCTCTAATACGCAGTATTTT.